This entry features one TCR beta chain sequence. Its cognate antigen is unknown. The PCR had 60 Vbeta and 13 Jbeta primers. Repertoires were generated with immunoSEQ multiplex PCR, while TCRdb's copy carries only in-frame clones and drops some. Of 150,000 to 200,000 clones in the sample, around 80% were seen once. V gave up 5 bases and J gave up 1 base, with 8 bases separating them. Germline assignment: CDR1 SGHVS and CDR2 FQNEAQ. The CDR3 is 13 residues long. This sample is drawn from a study of cytomegalovirus exposure and HLA in healthy donors. General study findings and limits: Reports described diagnosis of cytomegalovirus status by the classifier as highly specific and sensitive. Donors belonging to an Asian-associated ancestry cluster reportedly showed fewer N-insertions in productive TCRs than the roughly 700-donor mean, according to what a later analysis found. Sequencing likely caused a cluster of highly shared sequence variants.

This TCR was sampled from a woman aged 40 to 55 in good health and CMV-seronegative. The chain links TRBV7-8 to TRBJ1-1; possibly TRBD1 for D (5 bases). The sequencing input was PBMCs. CDR3 residues: CASSLDRNTEAFF. The CDR3 nucleotides read TGTGCCAGCAGCCTAGACAGGAACACTGAAGCTTTCTTT.